One sample yielded the 7 T cell receptor beta chains listed below, sequenced in a study of brain T cells in children with intractable seizures. Sequenced by immunoSEQ multiplex PCR; TCRdb stores in-frame clones only, minus some. The table has 100,000 to 120,000 clones, roughly 94% seen once. The source material was peripheral blood, sampled at surgery. These receptors came from a boy in the first two years of life with hemimegalencephaly and intractable seizures.

DNA for the CDR3: TGCGCCAGCAGCCAAGGGTCGGGAGCCGGGGCCAACGTCCTGACTTTC. This translates into CASSQGSGAGANVLTF. The V gene is TRBV4-3, the J gene TRBJ2-6; D may be TRBD2 (6 bases). Germline CDR1 and CDR2: LGHNA and YSLEER. Trimming stripped 1 base from V and 4 bases from J, with 11 bases between. The CDR3 totals 16 residues.

The chain carries TRBV20-1 and TRBJ2-5, with 14 bases lining up with TRBD2. V dropped 3 bases and J dropped 5; count of bases not matched to a gene: 5. The CDR3 runs 15 residues. The germline CDR1 and CDR2 sequences are DFQATT and SNEGSKA (reference sequence). The CDR3 DNA sequence: TGCAGTGCTAGTAAGGGACTAGCGGGAGTGGAGACCCAGTACTTC. The encoded protein is CSASKGLAGVETQYF.

This chain connects TRBV10-2 to TRBJ2-1, with 7 bases matching TRBD1. The CDR3 consists of 18 residues. Germline CDR1 is WSHSY and CDR2 is SAAADI. The ends lost 2 bases at V and 9 bases at J; junction bases unmatched: 19. This CDR3 is CASSEPEFGTVSWGEQFF. Written as DNA, the CDR3 is TGCGCCAGCAGTGAGCCCGAGTTCGGGACAGTTAGTTGGGGTGAGCAGTTCTTC.

The rearrangement joins TRBV28 to TRBJ2-7, with 12 positions matching TRBD1. CDR1 is MDHEN and CDR2 is SYDVKM in the germline V gene. The CDR3 runs to 15 residues. Germline trimming cut 3 bases from V and 6 bases from J; bases unmatched to any gene: 6. The CDR3 loop is CASSFRGQGAFEQYF. The DNA for the CDR3 is TGTGCCAGCAGTTTTCGGGGACAGGGGGCCTTCGAGCAGTACTTC.

This chain links TRBV4-3 with TRBJ2-2; no definite D call. Trimming removed 0 bases from V and 1 base from J, with 3 bases in between. The germline CDR1 and CDR2 sequences are LGHNA and YSLEER. The CDR3 length is 14 residues. CDR3 loop: CASSQDRNTGELFF. CDR3 DNA: TGCGCCAGCAGCCAAGATAGGAACACCGGGGAGCTGTTTTTT.

The rearrangement links TRBV28 to TRBJ2-3, with TRBD2 matching 9 bases. Germline loops: CDR1 MDHEN, CDR2 SYDVKM. The CDR3 runs 13 residues. Trimming removed 6 bases from V and 6 bases from J; junction bases left unmatched: 4. The CDR3 DNA is TGTGCCAGCAGCCTTAGCGGGAGTGATACGCAGTATTTT. This codes for CASSLSGSDTQYF.

The chain joins TRBV27 to TRBJ2-3; unclear D gene. The CDR3 has 14 residues. The germline V gene encodes CDR1 MNHEY and CDR2 SMNVEV (reference sequence). V lost 6 bases to trimming and J lost 4 bases, with 14 bases between them. CDR3 coding DNA: TGTGCCAGCAGCCCCCTTGATCGGGCAGATACGCAGTATTTT. Translation gives CASSPLDRADTQYF.